This TCR beta chain was identified during a study of shared clonotypes between healthy human individuals. Study-wide results and caveats: Naive CD4 clonotypes overlapped across several donors at approximately 5.5%.

CDR3 length equals 16 residues. Per germline, CDR1 SGHRS and CDR2 YFSETQ. V lost 4 bases, J lost 4 bases, and 19 bases lay in between. This clone is a singleton in its sample. Its matching antigen is unknown. Profiled with immunoSEQ multiplex PCR; TCRdb holds only in-frame clones, not every one. Of fewer than 1.8 million clones listed, approximately 98.5% are singletons. Sequenced material: naive CD4+ T cells sorted from blood. The subset here: CD45RA+ positively selected. This chain joins TRBV5-1 and TRBJ2-3; a weak D match, TRBD1 (5 bases). The receptor's source is a man under 40 in good health. CDR3 nucleotide sequence: TGCGCCAGCAGCAGCCCGCAACCGTGGACATCAGATACGCAGTATTTT. Its protein is CASSSPQPWTSDTQYF.